The T cell receptor (beta chain) described here comes from a study of neurological immune-mediated disorders. The study, taken as a whole, reports: None of the CDR3 amino acid sequences of expanded clones were shared across subjects, and this suggested private repertoires in all groups.

Indicated time point: longitudinal time-point 3. Germline CDR1 reads DFQATT; CDR2 reads SNEGSKA (reference sequence). The ends lost 6 bases at V and 7 bases at J; junction bases unmatched: 12. The CDR3 consists of 15 residues. This clonotype showed up many times. No antigen is known for it. 5'RACE generated cDNA with 10-nucleotide random UMIs. Sequencing runs each generated in excess of 160 million TCR-beta sequences derived from 15-18 subjects. TCRdb redid the calling of the 5' RACE reads with MiXCR, one entry per CDR3 protein. The sample includes roughly 49,000 distinct CDR3 sequences, more than 9.5% of them seen just once.

The J gene is TRBJ2-1, the V gene TRBV20-1, with 10 nucleotides matching TRBD2. Sequenced: PBMCs. The TCR sequence derives from a male donor with HTLV-1-associated myelopathy (HAM/TSP). CDR3 DNA sequence: TGCAGTGCAACACCCACTAGCGGGGCGGTGAATGAGCAGTTCTTC. Protein sequence: CSATPTSGAVNEQFF.